This T cell receptor (beta chain) is drawn from a study of identical twins. TCRdb ran MiXCR on the 5' RACE reads and lists one entry per CDR3 protein. This repertoire shows about 890,000 distinct CDR3 sequences, 10% to 15% found once; its top ten account for around 1.6%. CDR3 length: 13 residues. From germline, CDR1 is LNHDA and CDR2 SQIVND (reference sequence). V lost 10 bases to trimming and J lost 3 bases; unmatched junction nucleotides: 4. The sample was also linked to a second study, of yellow fever vaccine responses in identical twins.

This TCR derives from a woman between 18 and 29 years old in good health. Sequencing was performed on PBMCs. The chain is built from TRBV19 and TRBJ1-1; 11 positions agree with TRBD1. This chain's CDR3 is CATQGQGDTEAFF. The CDR3 nucleotides are TGTGCCACGCAGGGACAGGGGGACACTGAAGCTTTCTTT. Complete variable domain (other parts from reference TRBV19 and TRBJ1-1): DGGITQSPKYLFRKEGQNVTLSCEQNLNHDAMYWYRQDPGQGLRLIYYSQIVNDFQKGDIAEGYSVSREKKESFPLTVTSAQKNPTAFYLCATQGQGDTEAFFGQGTRLTVV.